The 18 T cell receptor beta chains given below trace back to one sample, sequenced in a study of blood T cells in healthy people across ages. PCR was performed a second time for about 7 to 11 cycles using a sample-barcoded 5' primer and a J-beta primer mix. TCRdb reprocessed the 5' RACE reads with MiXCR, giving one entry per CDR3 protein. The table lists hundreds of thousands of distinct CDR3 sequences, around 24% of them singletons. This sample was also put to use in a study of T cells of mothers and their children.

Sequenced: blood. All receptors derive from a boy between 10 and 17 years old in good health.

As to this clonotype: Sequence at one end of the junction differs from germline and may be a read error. The CDR3 DNA reads TGTGTCAGCAGCTCGCCTCTAGCGGGGGGGACCACCGGGGAGCTGTTTTTT. Translation: CVSSSPLAGGTTGELFF. The gene calls are TRBV7-9 and TRBJ2-2; the match to TRBD2 covers 12 bases. The CDR3 is 17 residues long. Germline V gene lookup returns CDR1 SEHNR and CDR2 FQNEAQ (reference sequence).

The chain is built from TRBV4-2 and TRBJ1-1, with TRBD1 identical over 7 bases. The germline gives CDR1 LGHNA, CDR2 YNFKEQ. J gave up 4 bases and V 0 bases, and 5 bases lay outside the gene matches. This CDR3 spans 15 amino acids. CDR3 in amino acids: CASSQDIDRVTEAFF. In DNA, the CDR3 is TGTGCCAGCAGCCAAGATATAGACAGGGTCACTGAAGCTTTCTTT.

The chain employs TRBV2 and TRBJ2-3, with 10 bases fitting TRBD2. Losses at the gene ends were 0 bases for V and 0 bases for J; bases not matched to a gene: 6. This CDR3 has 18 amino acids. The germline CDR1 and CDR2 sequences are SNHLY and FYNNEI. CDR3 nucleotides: TGTGCCAGCAGTGAAGCGTTCTCTAGCGGGAGCAGCACAGATACGCAGTATTTT. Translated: CASSEAFSSGSSTDTQYF.

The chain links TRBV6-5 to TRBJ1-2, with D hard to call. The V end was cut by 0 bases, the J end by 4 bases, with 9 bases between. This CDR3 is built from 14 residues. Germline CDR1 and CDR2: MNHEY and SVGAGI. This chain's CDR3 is CASSYSKTAYGYTF. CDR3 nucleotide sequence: TGTGCCAGCAGTTACTCGAAAACAGCCTATGGCTACACCTTC.

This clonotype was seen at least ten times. CDR3 in amino acids: CASSEAQDLSYEQYF. The CDR3 DNA reads TGCGCCAGCAGTGAGGCTCAGGACCTATCCTACGAGCAGTACTTC. The rearrangement uses TRBV10-1 and TRBJ2-7, with no clear D. Germline lookup yields CDR1 WNHNN and CDR2 SYGVQD (reference sequence). This CDR3 is built from 15 residues. V was shortened by 2 bases and J by 1 base, with 12 bases between the two germline ends.

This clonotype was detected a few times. The CDR3 sequence: CASSLTGRGVEQYF. CDR3 in DNA: TGCGCCAGCAGCTTGACCGGGCGGGGGGTCGAGCAGTACTTC. V gene TRBV5-1 combines with J gene TRBJ2-7, with 8 bases lining up with TRBD2. V shed 1 base, J shed 6 bases, and the junction held 6 bases outside the gene matches. Germline CDR1 reads SGHRS; CDR2 reads YFSETQ. This CDR3 has 14 amino acids.

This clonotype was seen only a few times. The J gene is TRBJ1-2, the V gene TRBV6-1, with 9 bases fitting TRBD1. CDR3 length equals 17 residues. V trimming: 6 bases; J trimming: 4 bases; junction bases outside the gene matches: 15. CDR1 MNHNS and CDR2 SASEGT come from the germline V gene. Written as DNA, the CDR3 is TGTGCCAGCAGCCGGGGACAGGGAGGCTCCGGAGGCTATGGCTACACCTTC. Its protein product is CASSRGQGGSGGYGYTF.

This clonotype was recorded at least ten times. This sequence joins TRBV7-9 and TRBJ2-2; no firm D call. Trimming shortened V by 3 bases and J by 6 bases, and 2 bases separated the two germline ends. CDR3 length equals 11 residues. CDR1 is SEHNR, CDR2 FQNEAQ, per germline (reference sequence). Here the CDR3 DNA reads TGTGCCAGCAGCTTTCCCGGGGAGCTGTTTTTT. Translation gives CASSFPGELFF.

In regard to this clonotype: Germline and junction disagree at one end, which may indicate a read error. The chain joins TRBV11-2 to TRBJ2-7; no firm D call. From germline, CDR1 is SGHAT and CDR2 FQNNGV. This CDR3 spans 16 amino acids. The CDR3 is CASSPLARRSSYKQYF. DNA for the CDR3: TGTGCCAGCAGTCCGCTGGCCAGGCGGAGCTCCTACAAGCAGTACTTC.

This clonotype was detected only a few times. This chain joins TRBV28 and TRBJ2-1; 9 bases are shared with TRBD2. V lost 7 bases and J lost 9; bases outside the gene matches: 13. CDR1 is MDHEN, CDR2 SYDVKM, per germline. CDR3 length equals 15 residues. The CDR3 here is CASTPGGGGAIEQFF. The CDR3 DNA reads TGTGCCAGCACCCCAGGCGGCGGGGGGGCCATTGAGCAGTTCTTC.

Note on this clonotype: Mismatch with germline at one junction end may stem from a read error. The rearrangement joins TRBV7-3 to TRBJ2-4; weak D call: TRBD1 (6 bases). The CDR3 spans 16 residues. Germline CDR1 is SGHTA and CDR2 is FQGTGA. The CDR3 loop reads CASSSLDRHAKNTQYF. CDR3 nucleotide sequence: TGTGCCAGCAGCTCGTTAGACAGGCATGCCAAAAACACTCAGTACTTC.

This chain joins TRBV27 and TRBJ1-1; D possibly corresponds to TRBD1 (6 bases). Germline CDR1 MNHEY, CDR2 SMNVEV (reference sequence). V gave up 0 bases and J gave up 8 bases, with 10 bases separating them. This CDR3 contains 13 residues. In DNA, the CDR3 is TGTGCCAGCAGTTTATCCCTTACAGGGGAAGCTTTCTTT. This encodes CASSLSLTGEAFF.

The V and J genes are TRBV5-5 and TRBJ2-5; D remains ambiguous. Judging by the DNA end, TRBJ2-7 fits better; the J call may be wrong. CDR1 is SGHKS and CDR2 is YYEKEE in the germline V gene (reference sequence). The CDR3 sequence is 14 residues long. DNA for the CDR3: TGTGCCAGCAGCGCAGGATACAGTAACTACGAGCAGTACTTC. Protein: CASSAGYSNYEQYF.

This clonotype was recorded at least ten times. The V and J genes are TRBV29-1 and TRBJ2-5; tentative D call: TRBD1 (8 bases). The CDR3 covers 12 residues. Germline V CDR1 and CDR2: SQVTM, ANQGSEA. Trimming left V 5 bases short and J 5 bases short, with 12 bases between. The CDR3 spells CSVQQGGETQYF. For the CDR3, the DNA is TGCAGCGTTCAACAGGGGGGGGAGACCCAGTACTTC.

This CDR3 reads CASSLRDLYNEQFF. CDR3 bases: TGTGCCAGCAGTTTACGGGACTTATACAATGAGCAGTTCTTC. The genes are TRBV12-3 or TRBV12-4 and TRBJ2-1; a weak D match, TRBD2 (6 bases). There are 14 residues in the CDR3. V was pared by 2 bases and J by 4 bases, with 9 bases between.

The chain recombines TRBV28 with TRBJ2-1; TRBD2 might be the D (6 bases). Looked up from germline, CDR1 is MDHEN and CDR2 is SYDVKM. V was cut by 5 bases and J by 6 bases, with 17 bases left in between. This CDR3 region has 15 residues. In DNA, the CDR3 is TGTGCCAGCAGTGCCCCCGGGAGTGGGACCAATGAGCAGTTCTTC. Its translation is CASSAPGSGTNEQFF.

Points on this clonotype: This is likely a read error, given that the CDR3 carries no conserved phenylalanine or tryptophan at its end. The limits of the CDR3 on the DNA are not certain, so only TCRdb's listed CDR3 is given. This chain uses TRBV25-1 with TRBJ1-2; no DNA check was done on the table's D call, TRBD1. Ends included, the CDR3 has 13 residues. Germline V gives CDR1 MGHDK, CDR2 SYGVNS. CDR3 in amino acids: CASSEEGVSALEY.

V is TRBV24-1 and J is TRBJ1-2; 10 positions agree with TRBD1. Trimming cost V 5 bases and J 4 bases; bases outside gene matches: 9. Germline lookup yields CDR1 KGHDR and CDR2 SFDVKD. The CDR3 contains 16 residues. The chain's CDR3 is CATSAPRGQGSYGYTF. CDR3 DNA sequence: TGTGCCACCAGTGCTCCAAGGGGACAGGGGTCCTATGGCTACACCTTC.